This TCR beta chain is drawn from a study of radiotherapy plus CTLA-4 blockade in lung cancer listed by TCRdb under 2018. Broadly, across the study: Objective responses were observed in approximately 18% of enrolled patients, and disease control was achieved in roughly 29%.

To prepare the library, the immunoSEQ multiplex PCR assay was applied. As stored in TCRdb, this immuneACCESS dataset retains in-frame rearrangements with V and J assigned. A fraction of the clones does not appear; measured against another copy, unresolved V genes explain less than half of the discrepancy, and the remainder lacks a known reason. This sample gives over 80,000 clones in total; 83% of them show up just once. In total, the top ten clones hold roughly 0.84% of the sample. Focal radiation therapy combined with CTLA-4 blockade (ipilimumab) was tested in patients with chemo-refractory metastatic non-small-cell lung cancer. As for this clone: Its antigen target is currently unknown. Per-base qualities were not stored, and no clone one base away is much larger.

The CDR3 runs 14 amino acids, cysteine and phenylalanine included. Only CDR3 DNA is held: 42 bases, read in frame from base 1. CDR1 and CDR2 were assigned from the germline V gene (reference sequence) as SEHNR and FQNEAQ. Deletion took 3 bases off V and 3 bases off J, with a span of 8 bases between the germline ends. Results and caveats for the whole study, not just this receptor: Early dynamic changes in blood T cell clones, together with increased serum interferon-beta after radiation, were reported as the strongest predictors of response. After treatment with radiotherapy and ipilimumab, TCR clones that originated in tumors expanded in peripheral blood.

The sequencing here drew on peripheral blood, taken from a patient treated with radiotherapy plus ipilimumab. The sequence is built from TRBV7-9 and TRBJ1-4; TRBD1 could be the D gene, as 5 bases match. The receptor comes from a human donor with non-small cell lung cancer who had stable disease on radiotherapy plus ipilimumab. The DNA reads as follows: TGTGCCAGCAGCTTCCGGGACCCTAATGAAAAACTGTTTTTT. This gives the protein CASSFRDPNEKLFF.